Presented here are 13 T cell receptor beta chains from one specimen sequenced in a study of blood T cell repertoires in COVID-19 (dated by TCRdb to about 2020). Libraries were prepared through the immunoSEQ multiplex PCR assay. TCRdb took this table from immuneACCESS and kept in-frame rearrangements with V and J called. Such tables lack part of the clones; where checked against another copy, unresolved V genes explain under half of the gap, and the rest is unexplained. Across this sample there are about 31,000 clones, with approximately 90% seen only once. Roughly 3.8% of the sample is taken by the ten largest. The source material was peripheral blood. These receptors originate from a man aged 60 to 69 with acute or convalescent COVID-19.

The chain couples TRBV7-2 to TRBJ1-5, with D maybe TRBD1 (6 bases). Germline V gene sequence: CDR1 SGHTA, CDR2 FQGNSA. V lost 5 bases and J 5 bases, leaving 19 bases between the germline ends. This CDR3 comprises 16 residues. The CDR3 protein is CASSPSGVLEYQPQHF. CDR3 nucleotides: TGTGCCAGCAGCCCATCAGGGGTTTTGGAGTATCAGCCCCAGCATTTT.

The rearrangement links TRBV7-2 to TRBJ1-1; TRBD1 might be the D (5 bases). The CDR3 runs 13 residues. Deletions cut 2 bases from V and 1 base from J, with 5 bases between. The germline gives CDR1 SGHTA, CDR2 FQGNSA. The CDR3 region has the DNA TGTGCCAGCAGCTTAAGGGGGAACACTGAAGCTTTCTTT. Protein product: CASSLRGNTEAFF.

V and J are TRBV7-2 and TRBJ2-1; possibly TRBD1 for D (6 bases). Germline V gene lookup returns CDR1 SGHTA and CDR2 FQGNSA. With 1 base removed from V and 5 bases from J, the gap between germline ends came to 15 bases. There are 16 residues in the CDR3. The CDR3 protein is CASSLVSRQVHNEQFF. The CDR3 DNA is TGTGCCAGCAGCTTAGTATCGCGACAGGTACACAATGAGCAGTTCTTC.

This clone was seen once. The chain links TRBV4-1 to TRBJ2-7; 8 nucleotides align to TRBD2. Losses at the gene ends were 0 bases for V and 0 bases for J; bases not matched to a gene: 4. CDR1 and CDR2 (germline): MGHRA, YSYEKL. CDR3 length: 16 amino acids. The CDR3 protein is CASSQDRLANSYEQYF. For the CDR3, the DNA is TGCGCCAGCAGCCAAGATAGACTAGCGAACTCCTACGAGCAGTACTTC.

The chain joins TRBV7-6 to TRBJ2-2; perhaps TRBD1 as D (5 bases). CDR3 length equals 17 residues. Looked up from germline, CDR1 is SGHVS and CDR2 is FNYEAQ. V lost 1 base, J lost 0 bases, and 12 bases lay in between. For the CDR3, the DNA is TGTGCCAGCAGCTTAGTAGGGGCGACAACGAACACCGGGGAGCTGTTTTTT. Protein: CASSLVGATTNTGELFF.

The rearrangement uses TRBV6-6 and TRBJ2-5, with 7 bases fitting TRBD2. Trimming took 0 bases from V and 5 from J; bases not matched to a gene: 6. Germline-derived CDR1 and CDR2 are MNHNY and SVGAGI (reference sequence). The CDR3 is made up of 15 amino acids. The CDR3: CASSYSTGLLETQYF. The CDR3 nucleotides read TGTGCCAGCAGTTACTCGACGGGACTACTTGAGACCCAGTACTTC.

The rearrangement links TRBV30 to TRBJ1-5; possibly TRBD1 for D (5 bases). Germline V CDR1 and CDR2: GTSNPN, SVGIG (reference sequence). Trimming left V 2 bases short and J 9 bases short, with 11 bases between. The CDR3 has 12 residues. This chain's CDR3 is CAWSKGRGPQHF. CDR3 DNA sequence: TGTGCCTGGAGTAAGGGGCGAGGGCCCCAGCATTTT.

The CDR3 bases are TGTGCCAGCAGTCGGGACAGGAACTCTGGGGCCAACGTCCTGACTTTC. The encoded protein is CASSRDRNSGANVLTF. The rearrangement links TRBV2 to TRBJ2-6, with 8 bases fitting TRBD1. V shed 5 bases and J 0 bases; nucleotides not matched to a gene: 3. The CDR3 totals 16 residues. Germline lookup yields CDR1 SNHLY and CDR2 FYNNEI.

This clone was counted between two and nine times. The chain has TRBV24-1 and TRBJ2-1; TRBD2 agrees at 7 bases. Germline trimming cut 4 bases from V and 5 bases from J; bases unmatched to any gene: 4. The CDR3 length is 14 residues. CDR1 and CDR2 from the germline V gene are KGHDR and SFDVKD. The CDR3 sequence: CATSDPSGNNEQFF. CDR3 nucleotide sequence: TGTGCCACCAGTGACCCGAGCGGGAACAATGAGCAGTTCTTC.

The chain uses TRBV19 and TRBJ1-2; a possible D gene is TRBD1 (6 bases). The V end lost 3 bases, the J end lost 5 bases, and 13 bases lay between the germline ends. Germline V gene data show CDR1 as LNHDA and CDR2 as SQIVND (reference sequence). This CDR3 has 14 amino acids. Here the CDR3 reads CASSIGQGWYGYTF. CDR3 bases: TGTGCCAGTAGTATCGGGCAGGGGTGGTATGGCTACACCTTC. Full variable domain (remainder filled in from reference TRBV19 and TRBJ1-2): DGGITQSPKYLFRKEGQNVTLSCEQNLNHDAMYWYRQDPGQGLRLIYYSQIVNDFQKGDIAEGYSVSREKKESFPLTVTSAQKNPTAFYLCASSIGQGWYGYTFGSGTRLTVV.

This clone occurred once. The gene calls are TRBV19 and TRBJ2-7, with D tentatively TRBD1 (6 bases). Germline loops: CDR1 LNHDA, CDR2 SQIVND (reference sequence). V lost 5 bases and J 0 bases, leaving 11 bases between the germline ends. There are 14 residues in the CDR3. In nucleotides, the CDR3 is TGTGCCAGTAGTGAGACAGGTAGCTCCTACGAGCAGTACTTC. Translating gives CASSETGSSYEQYF.

V gene TRBV19 combines with J gene TRBJ2-1; 11 bases are a match to TRBD2. The germline CDR1 and CDR2 sequences are LNHDA and SQIVND (reference sequence). The CDR3 loop spans 14 amino acids. Trimming took 2 bases from V and 9 from J; bases not matched to a gene: 3. CDR3 nucleotides: TGTGCCAGTAGTATACTAGCGGGAGGACGTGAGCAGTTCTTC. Translated: CASSILAGGREQFF.

For this clone: An end of the junction differs from the germline gene, which may be a read error. The J gene is TRBJ1-1, the V gene TRBV19; D ambiguous. Germline loops: CDR1 LNHDA, CDR2 SQIVND (reference sequence). The CDR3 runs 12 residues. The CDR3 sequence is CASSLELSEAFF. The DNA for the CDR3 is TGTGCCAGTAGTTTAGAGTTGAGTGAAGCTTTCTTT.